The TCR beta chain described here comes from a study of blood T cell repertoires in COVID-19. Background on the study: Acute and convalescent COVID-19 specimens originated in the United States, Italy and Spain. In each case, the material was cDNA or gDNA derived from T cells, B-cell-depleted T cells, or PBMCs.

As processed by the authors: Scientists estimated how many nucleated cells there were by amplifying reference gene primers. Sequenced by immunoSEQ multiplex PCR; TCRdb stores in-frame clones only, minus some. D and trimming were read from the DNA, whereas the V and J calls and clone size are those reported in that table. Among about 150,000 clones listed, around four fifths were seen once. Trimming stripped 0 bases from V and 2 bases from J, with 7 bases between. Germline V CDR1 and CDR2: GTSNPN, SVGIG (reference sequence). The length of the CDR3 is 14 residues. The rearrangement uses TRBV30 and TRBJ2-2; perhaps TRBD2 as D (6 bases). This clonotype was obtained from a woman between 65 and 79 years old who had recovered from COVID-19. The sequenced material came from peripheral blood. This CDR3 reads CAWSVGTNTGELFF. The CDR3 DNA is TGTGCCTGGAGTGTCGGGACTAACACCGGGGAGCTGTTTTTT.